Given below is one TCR beta chain in context. This sample stems from a study of blood T cell repertoires in COVID-19. Study-wide context: Whether acute or convalescent, the COVID-19 samples came from the United States, Italy and Spain. Sources were T cells, B-cell-depleted T cells, or PBMCs; the material itself was cDNA or gDNA.

Original data processing: Quantification of nucleated cells was approximated via reference gene primer amplification. Measured with immunoSEQ multiplex PCR; TCRdb has only the in-frame clones, and not every one. V, J and clone size are taken as reported in that table, and D and trimming were inferred from the DNA itself. The sample lists over 300,000 clones; around 89% were seen once. The TCR sequence derives from a man aged 40-55 years with acute or convalescent COVID-19. The sequenced material came from peripheral blood.

The CDR3 here is CASSVSAMNTEAFF. The CDR3 DNA follows: TGTGCCAGCAGTGTATCTGCTATGAACACTGAAGCTTTCTTT. This chain connects TRBV6-4 to TRBJ1-1; D unresolved. The V end was cut by 4 bases, the J end by 0 bases, with 9 bases between. Germline-derived CDR1 and CDR2 are MRHNA and SNTAGT. This CDR3 region has 14 residues.